Below, 10 T cell receptor beta chains from the same sample are listed, as sequenced in a study of T cells in Graves' hyperthyroidism and ophthalmopathy. Authors of the study amplified TCR beta CDR3 regions from RNA transcripts. The HTBI primer set drove a first-round RT-PCR of the TCR CDR3. Using its own MiXCR run on the multiplex PCR reads, TCRdb lists one record per CDR3 protein. The repertoire holds about 570,000 distinct CDR3 sequences, with just over 45% as singletons. Sequenced input: peripheral blood or thyroid tissue (not recorded which). Receptors were obtained from an adult woman with Graves' disease, either hyperthyroidism or ophthalmopathy (not recorded which).

J is TRBJ1-3 and V is TRBV10-3; D is possibly TRBD1 (5 bases). Germline-derived CDR1 and CDR2 are ENHRY and SYGVKD. The V end was cut by 1 base, the J end by 2 bases, with 12 bases between. This CDR3 spans 16 amino acids. The CDR3 nucleotides are TGTGCCATCAGTGAGTGGGGGGAGAACACTGGAAACACCATATATTTT. This gives the protein CAISEWGENTGNTIYF.

This clonotype was recorded once. This chain uses TRBV9 with TRBJ1-1; D is ambiguous. V lost 4 bases, J lost 0 bases, and 10 bases lay in between. The CDR3 runs 14 residues. Germline V gene data show CDR1 as SGDLS and CDR2 as YYNGEE. CDR3: CASSPDTMNTEAFF. The CDR3 nucleotides read TGTGCCAGCAGCCCAGACACCATGAACACTGAAGCTTTCTTT. Filled out from reference TRBV9 and TRBJ1-1, the complete variable domain reads DSGVTQTPKHLITATGQRVTLRCSPRSGDLSVYWYQQSLDQGLQFLIQYYNGEERAKGNILERFSAQQFPDLHSELNLSSLELGDSALYFCASSPDTMNTEAFFGQGTRLTVV.

This clonotype was observed a handful of times. The J gene is TRBJ2-2, the V gene TRBV29-1; 7 bases map to TRBD2. Germline CDR1 is SQVTM and CDR2 is ANQGSEA. This CDR3 comprises 13 residues. CDR3: CTGGPTNTGELFF. CDR3 coding DNA: TGCACGGGAGGCCCTACGAACACCGGGGAGCTGTTTTTT.

This clonotype appeared many times. The chain carries TRBV11-2 and TRBJ1-5; 10 bases align to TRBD1. The CDR3 runs to 13 residues. Germline values: CDR1 SGHAT, CDR2 FQNNGV. V was clipped by 5 bases and J by 9 bases; unmatched bases: 4. The CDR3 here is CASSRTGGWPQHF. The CDR3 DNA sequence: TGTGCCAGCAGCCGGACAGGGGGATGGCCCCAGCATTTT.

At least ten counts were recorded for this clonotype. The chain recombines TRBV7-9 with TRBJ1-3; no firm D call. Germline lookup yields CDR1 SEHNR and CDR2 FQNEAQ (reference sequence). The CDR3 length is 13 residues. Trimming removed 1 base from V and 5 bases from J, with 6 bases in between. CDR3 sequence: CASSLGSRNTIYF. The CDR3 DNA sequence: TGTGCCAGCAGCTTAGGGTCTCGAAACACCATATATTTT.

In regard to this clonotype: The junction differs from germline at one of its ends, possibly a read error. V usage is TRBV5-5 and J usage is TRBJ1-4, with 8 bases aligning to TRBD1. This CDR3 spans 16 amino acids. The germline CDR1 and CDR2 sequences are SGHKS and YYEKEE (reference sequence). CDR3 sequence (DNA): TGCGCCAGCAGCCGAAGCGCCGGGACAGGAGATGAAAAACTGTTTTTT. Translated: CASSRSAGTGDEKLFF.

The V gene is TRBV29-1, the J gene TRBJ1-1; 8 bases fit TRBD1. V shed 4 bases, J shed 5 bases, and the junction held 9 bases outside the gene matches. The CDR3 is 14 amino acids. Germline assignment: CDR1 SQVTM and CDR2 ANQGSEA. DNA of the CDR3: TGCAGCGTTGGAGACCCTGACAGGGGAACTGAAGCTTTCTTT. It specifies CSVGDPDRGTEAFF.

The chain carries TRBV20-1 and TRBJ2-1; either TRBD1 or TRBD2 may supply D (5 bases each). CDR1 is DFQATT, CDR2 SNEGSKA, per germline (reference sequence). This CDR3 has 14 residues. V dropped 6 bases and J dropped 1 base, with 13 bases sitting between them. CDR3 DNA: TGCAGTGCCCGGGACCAGGGTTCCTACAATGAGCAGTTCTTC. This gives the protein CSARDQGSYNEQFF.

This clonotype was seen repeatedly, ten times or more. V is TRBV9 and J is TRBJ2-7; maybe TRBD1 (5 bases). Germline V gene sequence: CDR1 SGDLS, CDR2 YYNGEE. The CDR3 is made up of 15 amino acids. V lost 3 bases, J lost 0 bases, and 13 bases lay in between. CDR3 loop: CASSASRGGSYEQYF. CDR3 sequence (DNA): TGTGCCAGCAGCGCATCAAGGGGCGGCTCCTACGAGCAGTACTTC.

This clonotype was seen only a few times. The genes are TRBV20-1 and TRBJ2-7, with 8 bases that match TRBD2. The V and J ends lost 3 bases and 1 base, in that order; junction bases with no gene match: 14. Germline V gene lookup returns CDR1 DFQATT and CDR2 SNEGSKA (reference sequence). The CDR3 spans 17 residues. The CDR3 DNA follows: TGCAGTGCTAGGGGTTGGCTAGTGGCGGGAGGTTCCTACGAGCAGTACTTC. Residues: CSARGWLVAGGSYEQYF.